Each of the 29 T cell receptor beta chains below was sequenced from the same sample in a study of blood T cell repertoires in COVID-19. Some clones are missing from TCRdb's copy, which holds only in-frame ones; the method was immunoSEQ multiplex PCR. Among over 150,000 clones, 65% to 85% were seen once, and the ten largest hold less than 3%. The sample taken for sequencing was peripheral blood. The receptors were gathered from a woman aged 55-75 years with acute or convalescent COVID-19.

The rearrangement joins TRBV6-5 to TRBJ2-1; 7 nucleotides agree with TRBD2. The CDR3 has 14 residues. Losses at the gene ends were 2 bases for V and 8 bases for J; bases not matched to a gene: 6. Germline V gene lookup returns CDR1 MNHEY and CDR2 SVGAGI. The CDR3 coding sequence is TGTGCCAGCAGTTACCTCACTAGCGTCGATGAGCAGTTCTTC. Translation: CASSYLTSVDEQFF.

This clone was picked up one time. The chain joins TRBV5-1 to TRBJ1-6; 7 positions agree with TRBD1. After removal of 0 bases from V and 0 bases from J, the junction contained 9 bases not matched to a gene. CDR1 is SGHRS, CDR2 YFSETQ, per germline. The CDR3 runs 19 residues. The CDR3 bases are TGCGCCAGCAGCTTGGCCCGGGGACAGCAGAGCTCCTATAATTCACCCCTCCACTTT. It translates to CASSLARGQQSSYNSPLHF.

This chain connects TRBV29-1 to TRBJ1-1; D is unresolved. This CDR3 region has 11 residues. The V and J ends lost 1 base and 8 bases respectively, with 8 bases between them. Per the germline V gene, CDR1 is SQVTM and CDR2 is ANQGSEA. The CDR3 bases are TGCAGCGTTGAAGGCGTACGGGAAGCTTTCTTT. It encodes CSVEGVREAFF.

V gene TRBV3-1 (or the pseudogene TRBV3-2) combines with J gene TRBJ2-3; 8 bases align to TRBD2. V trimming: 0 bases; J trimming: 8 bases; junction bases outside the gene matches: 10. The CDR3 sequence is 16 residues long. Per the germline V gene, CDR1 is LGHDT and CDR2 is YNNKEL (reference sequence). DNA of the CDR3: TGTGCCAGCAGCCAAGAGAAGGTAGCGGGATTGGGTACGCAGTATTTT. This translates into CASSQEKVAGLGTQYF.

The V call is TRBV13, the J call TRBJ2-2; 7 nucleotides agree with TRBD2. Losses at the gene ends were 5 bases for V and 5 bases for J; bases not matched to a gene: 8. The CDR3 contains 15 residues. Germline V gene sequence: CDR1 PRHDT, CDR2 FYEKMQ (reference sequence). CDR3 DNA sequence: TGTGCCAGCAGCATACCGGGACTAAGAACCGGGGAGCTGTTTTTT. Protein product: CASSIPGLRTGELFF.

The chain is built from TRBV28 and TRBJ1-5; D is ambiguous. This CDR3 spans 15 amino acids. Per the germline V gene, CDR1 is MDHEN and CDR2 is SYDVKM. Trimming removed 4 bases from V and 2 bases from J, with 12 bases in between. The chain's CDR3 is CASSSAGGGNQPQHF. The CDR3 region has the DNA TGTGCCAGCAGTTCGGCGGGTGGGGGCAATCAGCCCCAGCATTTT.

The CDR3 DNA reads TGCAGCGTTGAGGACAGGGACAATGAGCAGTTCTTC. Protein product: CSVEDRDNEQFF. This chain connects TRBV29-1 to TRBJ2-1, with 8 bases lining up with TRBD1. Germline CDR1 reads SQVTM; CDR2 reads ANQGSEA. The V and J ends lost 3 bases and 5 bases, in that order; junction bases with no gene match: 0. The length of the CDR3 is 12 residues.

The chain is built from TRBV11-2 and TRBJ2-7, with D perhaps TRBD2 (6 bases). There are 16 residues in the CDR3. The germline V gene has CDR1 SGHAT and CDR2 FQNNGV. The V and J ends lost 4 bases and 3 bases respectively, with 19 bases between them. DNA of the CDR3: TGTGCCAGCAGCTCCAGAACCCGGGACTGGAGCTACGAGCAGTACTTC. Protein: CASSSRTRDWSYEQYF.

The chain links TRBV24-1 to TRBJ2-1, with 9 nucleotides matching TRBD2. With V trimmed by 5 bases and J by 8 bases, 12 bases remained unmatched. This CDR3 spans 16 amino acids. Germline CDR1 and CDR2: KGHDR and SFDVKD. This CDR3 is CATSAMGRGGSYEQFF. In DNA, the CDR3 is TGTGCCACCAGTGCCATGGGGCGGGGGGGTAGCTATGAGCAGTTCTTC.

This clone occurred a few times. The J gene is TRBJ1-5, the V gene TRBV29-1; D is uncertain. This CDR3 is 13 amino acids long. In germline, CDR1 is SQVTM, CDR2 ANQGSEA. Trimming shortened V by 6 bases and J by 8 bases, and 17 bases separated the two germline ends. CDR3 nucleotides: TGCAGCGTGGGCGGTGGCCCTGGTGAGCCCCAGCATTTT. As protein: CSVGGGPGEPQHF.

V is TRBV3-1 (or the pseudogene TRBV3-2) and J is TRBJ2-3; 7 bases map to TRBD2. Germline lookup yields CDR1 LGHDT and CDR2 YNNKEL (reference sequence). J lost 10 bases, V lost 4 bases, and 5 bases had no gene match. The CDR3 runs 12 residues. Here the CDR3 reads CASSRLGLAQYF. CDR3 bases: TGTGCCAGCAGCCGACTAGGACTAGCGCAGTATTTT.

This clone was seen only once. CDR3 loop: CASSHTQGILNEKLFF. The CDR3 bases are TGTGCCAGCAGCCATACACAGGGGATACTCAATGAAAAACTGTTTTTT. The J gene is TRBJ1-4, the V gene TRBV7-9; TRBD1 aligns across 7 bases. From germline, CDR1 is SEHNR and CDR2 FQNEAQ (reference sequence). The CDR3 has 16 residues. The junction had 11 bases not matched to a gene; V was cut back by 5 bases and J by 5 bases. Supplemented by reference TRBV7-9 and TRBJ1-4, the full variable domain reads DTGVSQNPRHKITKRGQNVTFRCDPISEHNRLYWYRQTLGQGPEFLTYFQNEAQLEKSRLLSDRFSAERPKGSFSTLEIQRTEQGDSAMYLCASSHTQGILNEKLFFGSGTQLSVL.

This rearrangement joins TRBV10-3 to TRBJ2-2, with D possibly TRBD2 on 6 matching bases. This CDR3 contains 13 residues. The V end was cut by 8 bases, the J end by 3 bases, with 10 bases between. Germline V lookup: CDR1 ENHRY, CDR2 SYGVKD. The CDR3 DNA sequence: TGTGCCATCGGGGGGTCGGACACCGGGGAGCTGTTTTTT. Translation: CAIGGSDTGELFF.

J is TRBJ1-4 and V is TRBV28; 8 positions match TRBD1. CDR1 is MDHEN and CDR2 is SYDVKM in the germline V gene. CDR3 size: 17 residues. The V segment lost 7 bases and the J segment 8 bases; nucleotides outside the gene matches: 18. The chain's CDR3 is CASTIRQGTSLGEKLFF. The CDR3 DNA sequence: TGTGCCAGCACGATCCGACAGGGGACCTCCCTGGGGGAAAAACTGTTTTTT.

This clone was recorded a few times. The V and J genes are TRBV9 and TRBJ2-1; 7 bases align to TRBD2. This CDR3 is built from 14 residues. The germline gives CDR1 SGDLS, CDR2 YYNGEE. V gave up 6 bases and J gave up 0 bases; unmatched junction bases: 3. The CDR3 spells CASTGGISYNEQFF. The CDR3 coding sequence is TGTGCCAGCACCGGGGGGATCTCCTACAATGAGCAGTTCTTC. Full variable domain (outside the CDR3, taken from reference TRBV9 and TRBJ2-1): DSGVTQTPKHLITATGQRVTLRCSPRSGDLSVYWYQQSLDQGLQFLIQYYNGEERAKGNILERFSAQQFPDLHSELNLSSLELGDSALYFCASTGGISYNEQFFGPGTRLTVL.

The chain recombines TRBV29-1 with TRBJ2-7; D unresolved. CDR3 length: 13 amino acids. Trimming cost V 3 bases and J 3 bases, with 12 bases left between them. Germline loops: CDR1 SQVTM, CDR2 ANQGSEA. CDR3 sequence (DNA): TGCAGCGTTGACTCCCCGAACAGCTACGAGCAGTACTTC. Amino acid sequence: CSVDSPNSYEQYF.

The CDR3 loop is CATSRGTRGLTTNEKLFF. CDR3 sequence (DNA): TGTGCCACCAGCAGAGGAACGCGGGGCCTTACAACTAATGAAAAACTGTTTTTT. The V call is TRBV15, the J call TRBJ1-4; D is perhaps TRBD1 (5 bases). Germline V gives CDR1 LNHNV, CDR2 YYDKDF (reference sequence). This CDR3 has 18 amino acids. V was shortened by 1 base and J by 0 bases, with 15 bases between the two germline ends.

The chain recombines TRBV6-2 or TRBV6-3 with TRBJ2-6; 14 nucleotides agree with TRBD2. Per germline, CDR1 MNHEY and CDR2 SVGEGT. The CDR3 length is 19 residues. The V segment lost 5 bases and the J segment 0 bases; nucleotides outside the gene matches: 6. The CDR3 DNA is TGTGCCAGCAGTCAACGGACTAGCGGGGGGCCCTCTGGGGCCAACGTCCTGACTTTC. Translated, it gives CASSQRTSGGPSGANVLTF.

V is TRBV5-6 and J is TRBJ2-1; D unresolved. Trimming left V 2 bases short and J 8 bases short, with 14 bases between. The CDR3 length is 14 residues. Germline V gene sequence: CDR1 SGHDT, CDR2 YYEEEE. CDR3 loop: CASSFLGPRDEQFF. CDR3 coding DNA: TGTGCCAGCAGCTTTCTTGGCCCACGGGATGAGCAGTTCTTC. The whole variable domain, remainder taken from reference TRBV5-6 and TRBJ2-1, is DAGVTQSPTHLIKTRGQQVTLRCSPKSGHDTVSWYQQALGQGPQFIFQYYEEEERQRGNFPDRFSGHQFPNYSSELNVNALLLGDSALYLCASSFLGPRDEQFFGPGTRLTVL.

V and J are TRBV15 and TRBJ2-5; weak D call: TRBD1 (5 bases). The germline gives CDR1 LNHNV, CDR2 YYDKDF (reference sequence). V gave up 2 bases and J gave up 5 bases, with 9 bases separating them. This CDR3 is 13 amino acids long. CDR3 DNA sequence: TGTGCCACCAGCAGACAGGGATGGGAGACCCAGTACTTC. Its translation is CATSRQGWETQYF.

The chain employs TRBV19 and TRBJ1-1; 10 bases are shared with TRBD1. The CDR3 is made up of 16 amino acids. The germline gives CDR1 LNHDA, CDR2 SQIVND (reference sequence). After removal of 4 bases from V and 4 bases from J, the junction contained 9 bases not matched to a gene. Here the CDR3 DNA reads TGTGCCAGTAGTAAAGGGGACAGGGGTAGGGGCACTGAAGCTTTCTTT. Protein: CASSKGDRGRGTEAFF.

The chain is built from TRBV12-3 or TRBV12-4 and TRBJ1-2; D perhaps matches TRBD1 (6 bases). The CDR3 has 13 residues. V lost 3 bases to trimming and J lost 7 bases, with 12 bases between them. CDR3 sequence (DNA): TGTGCCAGCAGTTTTGGGGGGGGCGGTGGCTACACCTTC. Its translation is CASSFGGGGGYTF.

The chain carries TRBV28 and TRBJ2-7; TRBD1 might be the D (6 bases). V was clipped by 1 base and J by 4 bases, with 14 bases between them. This CDR3 contains 15 residues. Germline V lookup: CDR1 MDHEN, CDR2 SYDVKM. The DNA for the CDR3 is TGTGCCAGCAGTTTATTGGCCACAGGGATGTACGAGCAGTACTTC. It encodes CASSLLATGMYEQYF. The full variable domain, completed using reference TRBV28 and TRBJ2-7, is DVKVTQSSRYLVKRTGEKVFLECVQDMDHENMFWYRQDPGLGLRLIYFSYDVKMKEKGDIPEGYSVSREKKERFSLILESASTNQTSMYLCASSLLATGMYEQYFGPGTRLTVT.

CDR3 sequence (DNA): TGTGCCAGCAGTGATAGGACAGGATCGTATGAAGCTTTCTTT. It yields the protein CASSDRTGSYEAFF. The V call is TRBV2, the J call TRBJ1-1; TRBD1 matches at 7 bases. J gave up 7 bases and V 3 bases, and 8 bases lay outside the gene matches. CDR1 SNHLY and CDR2 FYNNEI come from the germline V gene. The CDR3 has 14 amino acids.

This clone has ten or more counts. This chain connects TRBV6-2 or TRBV6-3 to TRBJ2-2; tentative D call: TRBD2 (5 bases). Trimming removed 2 bases from V and 7 bases from J, with 11 bases in between. The CDR3 length is 14 residues. Per germline, CDR1 MNHEY and CDR2 SVGEGT. The CDR3 is CASSYLRAGGELFF. In DNA, the CDR3 is TGTGCCAGCAGTTACCTGCGGGCAGGCGGGGAGCTGTTTTTT.

The chain links TRBV10-3 to TRBJ1-2, with D maybe TRBD1 (5 bases). Germline values: CDR1 ENHRY, CDR2 SYGVKD. The CDR3 has 13 residues. Trimming cost V 0 bases and J 5 bases, with 7 bases left between them. CDR3 protein: CAISESGGYGYTF. CDR3 bases: TGTGCCATCAGTGAGTCGGGGGGGTATGGCTACACCTTC.

The chain's CDR3 is CASSLNPLTGSSYNSPLHF. In nucleotides, the CDR3 is TGCGCCAGCAGCTTGAATCCCCTGACAGGGAGCTCCTATAATTCACCCCTCCACTTT. The rearrangement uses TRBV5-1 and TRBJ1-6, with 7 nucleotides matching TRBD1. CDR3 length: 19 amino acids. Per the germline V gene, CDR1 is SGHRS and CDR2 is YFSETQ. The V and J ends lost 1 base and 0 bases, in that order; junction bases with no gene match: 10.

This chain connects TRBV24-1 to TRBJ2-3; D perhaps matches TRBD1 (6 bases). Trimming took 5 bases from V and 5 from J, leaving 16 bases between them. Germline V lookup: CDR1 KGHDR, CDR2 SFDVKD. This CDR3 comprises 15 residues. CDR3 nucleotide sequence: TGTGCCACCAGTGGCAGGGGAAGTGTTGGAGATACGCAGTATTTT. Amino acids: CATSGRGSVGDTQYF.

This chain joins TRBV4-3 and TRBJ2-1, with TRBD2 matching over 8 bases. V shed 3 bases, J shed 4 bases, and the junction held 8 bases outside the gene matches. The length of the CDR3 is 16 residues. The germline gives CDR1 LGHNA, CDR2 YSLEER. The CDR3 bases are TGCGCCAGCAGCCAGGCTACTAGCGGAGCGTACAATGAGCAGTTCTTC. Protein sequence: CASSQATSGAYNEQFF.